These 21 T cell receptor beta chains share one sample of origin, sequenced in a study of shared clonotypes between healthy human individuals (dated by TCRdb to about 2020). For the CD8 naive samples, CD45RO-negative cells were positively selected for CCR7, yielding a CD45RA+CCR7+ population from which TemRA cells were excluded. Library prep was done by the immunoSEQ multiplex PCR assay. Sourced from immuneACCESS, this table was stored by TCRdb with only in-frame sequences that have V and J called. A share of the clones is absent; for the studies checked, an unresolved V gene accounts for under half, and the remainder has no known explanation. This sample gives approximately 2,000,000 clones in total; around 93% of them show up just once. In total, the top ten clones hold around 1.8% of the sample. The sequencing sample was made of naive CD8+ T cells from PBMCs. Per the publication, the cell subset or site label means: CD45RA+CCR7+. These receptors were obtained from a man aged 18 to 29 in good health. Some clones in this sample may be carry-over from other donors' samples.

The DNA of the CDR3 is TGCGCCAGCAGCTTGGCCGGAAACCATGAGCAGTTCTTC. Its protein product is CASSLAGNHEQFF. The rearrangement joins TRBV5-1 to TRBJ2-1; D unclear. Germline values: CDR1 SGHRS, CDR2 YFSETQ. This CDR3 contains 13 residues. With 0 bases removed from V and 8 bases from J, the gap between germline ends came to 9 bases. The full variable domain, with the rest looked up from reference TRBV5-1 and TRBJ2-1, is KAGVTQTPRYLIKTRGQQVTLSCSPISGHRSVSWYQQTPGQGLQFLFEYFSETQRNKGNFPGRFSGRQFSNSRSEMNVSTLELGDSALYLCASSLAGNHEQFFGPGTRLTVL.

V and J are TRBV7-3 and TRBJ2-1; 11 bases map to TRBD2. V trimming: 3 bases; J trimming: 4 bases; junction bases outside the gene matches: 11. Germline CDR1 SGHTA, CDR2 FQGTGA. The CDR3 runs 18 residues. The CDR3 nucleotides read TGTGCCAGCAGCTTCGCTGCCCCGGGACTAGCGGCTTACAATGAGCAGTTCTTC. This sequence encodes CASSFAAPGLAAYNEQFF.

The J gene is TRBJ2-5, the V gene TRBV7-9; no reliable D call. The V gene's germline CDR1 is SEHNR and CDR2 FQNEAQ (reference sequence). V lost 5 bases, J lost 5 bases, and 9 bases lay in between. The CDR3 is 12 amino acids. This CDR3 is CASSKEGETQYF. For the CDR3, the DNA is TGTGCCAGCAGCAAGGAAGGGGAGACCCAGTACTTC.

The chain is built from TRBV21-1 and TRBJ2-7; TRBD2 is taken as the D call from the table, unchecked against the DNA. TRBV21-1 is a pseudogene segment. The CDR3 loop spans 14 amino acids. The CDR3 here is CASKGLAGIYEQYF. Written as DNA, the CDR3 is TGTGCCAGCAAGGGGCTAGCGGGGATCTACGAGCAGTACTTC.

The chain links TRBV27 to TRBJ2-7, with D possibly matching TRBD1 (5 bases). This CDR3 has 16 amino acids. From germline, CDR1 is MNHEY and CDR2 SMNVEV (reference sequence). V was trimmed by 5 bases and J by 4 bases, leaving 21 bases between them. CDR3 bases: TGTGCCAGCAGTCCATCCTTAGGGGCTTACAGATACGAGCAGTACTTC. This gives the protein CASSPSLGAYRYEQYF.

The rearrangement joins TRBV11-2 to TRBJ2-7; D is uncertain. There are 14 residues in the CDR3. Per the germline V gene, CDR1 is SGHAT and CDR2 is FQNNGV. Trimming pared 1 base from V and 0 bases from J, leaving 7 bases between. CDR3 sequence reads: CASSLGTRSYEQYF. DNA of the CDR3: TGTGCCAGCAGCTTAGGGACCCGCTCCTACGAGCAGTACTTC.

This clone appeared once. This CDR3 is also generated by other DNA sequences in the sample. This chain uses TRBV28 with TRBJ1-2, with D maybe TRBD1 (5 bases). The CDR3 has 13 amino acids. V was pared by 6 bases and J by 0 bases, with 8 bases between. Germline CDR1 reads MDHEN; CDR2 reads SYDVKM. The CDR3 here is CASSSTANYGYTF. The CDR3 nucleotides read TGTGCCAGCAGCTCGACAGCTAACTATGGCTACACCTTC.

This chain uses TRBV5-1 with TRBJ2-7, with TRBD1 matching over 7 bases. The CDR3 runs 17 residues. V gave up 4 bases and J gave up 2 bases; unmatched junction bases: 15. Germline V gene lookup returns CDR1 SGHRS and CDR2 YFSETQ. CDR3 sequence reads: CASSPYYDRENTYEQYF. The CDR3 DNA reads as TGCGCCAGCAGCCCTTACTATGACAGGGAAAATACCTACGAGCAGTACTTC.

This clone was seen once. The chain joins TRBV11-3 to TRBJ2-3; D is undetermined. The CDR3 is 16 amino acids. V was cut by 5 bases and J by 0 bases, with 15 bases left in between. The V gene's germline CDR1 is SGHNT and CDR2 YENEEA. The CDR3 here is CASSPRFGTSTDTQYF. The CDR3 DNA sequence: TGTGCCAGCAGCCCCCGGTTCGGAACTAGCACAGATACGCAGTATTTT.

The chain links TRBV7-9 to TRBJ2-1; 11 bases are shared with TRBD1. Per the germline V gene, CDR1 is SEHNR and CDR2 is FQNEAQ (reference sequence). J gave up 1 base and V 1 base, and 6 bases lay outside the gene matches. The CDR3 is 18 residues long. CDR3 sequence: CASSLGGTGGRSYNEQFF. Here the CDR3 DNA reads TGTGCCAGCAGCTTAGGTGGGACAGGGGGTAGATCCTACAATGAGCAGTTCTTC.

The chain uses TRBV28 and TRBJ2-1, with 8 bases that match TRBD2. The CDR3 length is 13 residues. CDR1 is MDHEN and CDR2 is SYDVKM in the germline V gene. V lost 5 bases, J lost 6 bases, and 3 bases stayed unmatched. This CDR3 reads CASSPGGSNEQFF. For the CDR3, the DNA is TGTGCCAGCAGTCCGGGAGGGTCCAATGAGCAGTTCTTC.

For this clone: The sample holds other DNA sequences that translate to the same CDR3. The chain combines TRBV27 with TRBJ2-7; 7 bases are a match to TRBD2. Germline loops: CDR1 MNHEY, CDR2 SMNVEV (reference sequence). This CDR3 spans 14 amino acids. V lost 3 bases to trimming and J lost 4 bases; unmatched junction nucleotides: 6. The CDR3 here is CASSFGGSMYEQYF. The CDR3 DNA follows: TGTGCCAGCAGTTTCGGCGGGAGCATGTACGAGCAGTACTTC.

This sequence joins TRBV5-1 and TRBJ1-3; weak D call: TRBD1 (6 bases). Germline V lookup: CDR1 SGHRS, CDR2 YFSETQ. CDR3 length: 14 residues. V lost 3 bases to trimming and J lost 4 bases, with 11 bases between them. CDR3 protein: CASSSGGPGNTIYF. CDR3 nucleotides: TGCGCCAGCAGCTCCGGGGGGCCAGGAAACACCATATATTTT.

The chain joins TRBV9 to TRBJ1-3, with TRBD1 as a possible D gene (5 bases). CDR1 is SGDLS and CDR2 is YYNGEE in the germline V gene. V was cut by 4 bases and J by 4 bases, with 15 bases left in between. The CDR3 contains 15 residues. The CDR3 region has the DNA TGTGCCAGCAGCCCCGAGGGGTCTACGGGAAACACCATATATTTT. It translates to CASSPEGSTGNTIYF.

CDR3 loop: CASSLRTGEGEQYF. The CDR3 DNA reads TGTGCCAGCAGCCTCCGGACAGGGGAGGGCGAGCAGTACTTC. The V and J genes are TRBV7-9 and TRBJ2-7; 9 bases line up with TRBD1. The CDR3 has 14 residues. Germline V gives CDR1 SEHNR, CDR2 FQNEAQ (reference sequence). V trimming: 5 bases; J trimming: 6 bases; junction bases outside the gene matches: 8.

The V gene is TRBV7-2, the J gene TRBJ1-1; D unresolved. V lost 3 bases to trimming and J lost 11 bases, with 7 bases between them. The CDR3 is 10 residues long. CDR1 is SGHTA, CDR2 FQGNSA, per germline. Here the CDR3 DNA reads TGTGCCAGCAGCTTTGTCGGGGCTTTCTTT. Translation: CASSFVGAFF.

The CDR3 DNA is TGTGCCAGCAGTTACTCCTCGGGACAGGAGTACGAGCAGTACTTC. Protein: CASSYSSGQEYEQYF. The V and J genes are TRBV6-5 and TRBJ2-7; 8 bases line up with TRBD1. The V gene end was trimmed by 0 bases and the J gene end by 4 bases; junction bases not matched to a gene: 5. The CDR3 is 15 amino acids. In germline, CDR1 is MNHEY, CDR2 SVGAGI.

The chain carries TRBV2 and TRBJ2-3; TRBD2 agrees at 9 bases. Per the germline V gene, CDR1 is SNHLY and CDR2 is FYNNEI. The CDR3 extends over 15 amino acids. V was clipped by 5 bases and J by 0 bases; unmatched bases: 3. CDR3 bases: TGTGCCAGCAGTAAAACTAGCGGGAGCACAGATACGCAGTATTTT. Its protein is CASSKTSGSTDTQYF.

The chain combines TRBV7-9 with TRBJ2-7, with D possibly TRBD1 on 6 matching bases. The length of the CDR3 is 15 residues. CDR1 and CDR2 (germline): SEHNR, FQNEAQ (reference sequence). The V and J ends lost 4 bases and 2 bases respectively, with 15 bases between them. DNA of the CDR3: TGTGCCAGCAGCTCCACAGGGAAACAACCCTACGAGCAGTACTTC. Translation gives CASSSTGKQPYEQYF.

CDR3 sequence (DNA): TGTGCCAGCAGCCCGACGTCTTTTTCCGATGAAGCTTTCTTT. It yields the protein CASSPTSFSDEAFF. The V call is TRBV11-2, the J call TRBJ1-1, with no clear D. Per germline, CDR1 SGHAT and CDR2 FQNNGV. This CDR3 has 14 residues. V gave up 5 bases and J gave up 7 bases, with 17 bases separating them.

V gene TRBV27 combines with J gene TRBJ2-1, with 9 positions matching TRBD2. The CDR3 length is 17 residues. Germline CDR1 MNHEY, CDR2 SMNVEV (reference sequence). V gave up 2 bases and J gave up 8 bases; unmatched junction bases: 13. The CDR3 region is CASSLHSLSGRRYEQFF. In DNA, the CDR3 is TGTGCCAGCAGTTTACATTCACTAAGCGGGAGGAGATATGAGCAGTTCTTC.